This TCR beta chain emerged from a study of blood T cell repertoires in COVID-19 (dated by TCRdb to the early 2020s). With regard to the full study: Samples covering the acute and convalescent phases of COVID-19 were provided by collaborators in the United States, Italy and Spain. The material from the prospective study consisted of cDNA or gDNA derived from T cells, B-cell-depleted T cells, or PBMCs. The dataset comprised deeply sampled blood TCRbeta repertoires from subjects exposed to, actively infected with, or recovered from COVID-19. The repertoires were released in a freely available public database intended as a resource for research on the immune response to SARS-CoV-2. Samples were obtained from the ongoing ImmuneRACE study (first 160 participants) and from 1,000 to 1,500 subjects provided by 6 global collaborators. The sample metadata nearly always contained a de-identified subject ID, COVID-19 status, age in years and sex. HLA class I and class II types, where available, came from metadata supplied by the sample provider rather than from assay-based typing.

The study at large found these results: How much clinical and demographic metadata was included differed by source and by participant, and the metadata was provided uncurated.

Whole blood was collected in K2EDTA tubes by collaborating institutions according to the institutions' own protocols. For TCRbeta analysis, collaborator samples were shipped as frozen whole blood, as isolated PBMCs, or as DNA extracted from either sample type. TCRbeta CDR3 regions were amplified from genomic DNA by means of the immunoSEQ Assay, a bias-controlled multiplex PCR. On the study's bioinformatics: Nucleated cell counts per sample were estimated from amplification of reference gene primers within the assay. To quantify the absolute abundance of each unique TCRbeta CDR3 rearrangement, sequence reads were collapsed and filtered. For each sample, productive Simpson clonality was calculated as the square root of Simpson's diversity index over productive rearrangements. Entries here come from immuneACCESS through TCRdb and include only in-frame sequences with V and J called. Some clones fail to appear in such tables; in the studies checked, an unresolved V gene covers under half of the shortfall, and the cause of the remainder is unknown. Clone size and V and J calls were adopted from that table, with D and trimming inferred from the DNA. The table for this sample lists about 140,000 clones; about 76% of them were counted only once. The ten largest clones represent under 15% of the sample.

The CDR3 runs 13 amino acids, cysteine and phenylalanine included. Only CDR3 DNA is held: 39 bases, read in frame from base 1. CDR1 and CDR2, looked up from the germline V gene, are SNHLY and FYNNEI. A distance of 15 bases separates the germline ends of V and J, which lose 8 bases and 8 bases respectively. About this clone itself: Its cognate antigen has yet to be identified. No base quality information exists; no much larger clone differs at one position.

The V and J genes are TRBV2 and TRBJ2-2, with an unclear D gene assignment. Sequenced material: peripheral blood. The source is a man older than 75 with acute or convalescent COVID-19. Here the CDR3 is given as CASGIVLSGELFF. The DNA sequence follows: TGTGCCAGCGGTATAGTACTATCGGGGGAGCTGTTTTTT.